This T cell receptor beta chain was retrieved from a study of blood T cell repertoires in COVID-19. About the research overall: The United States, Italy and Spain were the sources of the acute and convalescent COVID-19 samples. PBMCs, B-cell-depleted T cells, or T cells provided the cDNA or gDNA that made up the material.

Original analysis: By means of reference gene primer amplification, nucleated cell counts were estimated. The method was immunoSEQ multiplex PCR; TCRdb's version includes in-frame clones alone and lacks a portion of them. V and J calls plus clone size are reproduced from that table; the DNA served to infer D and trimming. The sample gives tens of thousands of clones, about four fifths of which show up once; around 40% is in the top ten. CDR1 is DFQATT and CDR2 is SNEGSKA in the germline V gene (reference sequence). The CDR3 is 13 amino acids. Trimming removed 3 bases from V and 2 bases from J, with 8 bases in between.

V gene TRBV20-1 combines with J gene TRBJ1-3, with D hard to call. The specimen was peripheral blood. The receptor's source is an elderly man with active or convalescent COVID-19. The CDR3 DNA is TGCAGTGCTAGTGCGGGAACTGGAAACACCATATATTTT. Translating gives CSASAGTGNTIYF.